Here is one T cell receptor beta chain with its context. Its antigen is unidentified. The CDR3 length is 17 residues. In replicate PCRs of unsorted PBMC, around 300 ng DNA, 31,000 or so T cell genomes, was used. TCRdb's copy holds only in-frame clones and misses some; the assay was immunoSEQ multiplex PCR. Of a few hundred thousand clones in the sample, around three quarters were seen once. The data derive from a study of shared clonotypes between healthy human individuals. Study-level results: Few donors restricted represented genetic and exposure-history diversity. The researchers took only blood, and tissue repertoires probably look different.

The TCR sequence derives from a woman aged 40 to 49 in good health. Some clones in this sample may be carry-over from other donors' samples. The source material was PBMCs. The V gene is TRBV21-1, the J gene TRBJ1-2. TRBV21-1 is recorded as a pseudogene. CDR3: CASRPKNTSRLNYGYTF. The CDR3 DNA follows: TGTGCCAGCAGACCCAAGAACACATCGAGACTGAACTATGGCTACACCTTC.